Listed below are T cell receptor beta chains from one sample, sequenced in a study of blood T cell repertoires in COVID-19. Some clones are missing from TCRdb's copy, which holds only in-frame ones; the method was immunoSEQ multiplex PCR. The sample holds approximately 200,000 clones, approximately 85% seen once. Sequencing input: peripheral blood. The receptor set was obtained from a man between 50 and 59 years old who had recovered from COVID-19. Each CDR3 is given without its conserved first and last residue.

CDR3 protein,V gene,J gene
ASSQPTGGNTEAF,TRBV4-2,TRBJ1-1
AISESKGVSGNTIY,TRBV10-3,TRBJ1-3
ASSAPGLAGVMATGELF,TRBV9,TRBJ2-2
ASSLDQVGYT,TRBV5-1,TRBJ1-2
ASSKTRNREGSYEQY,TRBV21-1,TRBJ2-7
ASSGTGAYNEQF,TRBV27,TRBJ2-1
ASTTVGVKLF,TRBV28,TRBJ1-4
ASTNEVLYGYT,TRBV7-9,TRBJ1-2
AGRQGVDTEAF,TRBV6-6,TRBJ1-1
ASRDSGGGPYEQY,TRBV2,TRBJ2-7
ASRINRGTNEKLF,TRBV5-5,TRBJ1-4
ATTPFGAGELF,TRBV27,TRBJ2-2
ATSDESDGSNQPQH,TRBV24-1,TRBJ1-5
AWGRRDSREKLF,TRBV30,TRBJ1-4
ASSTGLAGFYEQY,TRBV11-2,TRBJ2-7
ATSDAYRIAEPGVFTDTQY,TRBV24-1,TRBJ2-3
ASSGPGDTQY,TRBV19,TRBJ2-3
ASSGDSRSNQPQH,TRBV2,TRBJ1-5
ASSPPGLAGGGNQETQY,TRBV18,TRBJ2-5
ASSLDRGIGEQY,TRBV7-2,TRBJ2-7
ASNSGLYNEQF,TRBV6-5,TRBJ2-1
ASTLDYTYTGELF,TRBV27,TRBJ2-2
ASSLTSGGRYNEQF,TRBV28,TRBJ2-1
ASSLRPGNTEAF,TRBV11-2,TRBJ1-1
ASSLRGTQRYQETQY,TRBV7-2,TRBJ2-5
ASRRQSSGANVLT,TRBV2,TRBJ2-6
ASSLSKGQRPRGYT,TRBV28,TRBJ1-2
ATSGTVLYEQY,TRBV28,TRBJ2-7
ASSGGATQY,TRBV28,TRBJ2-5
ASSPRQGKDTQY,TRBV18,TRBJ2-3
ASSLAQGAHNEQF,TRBV7-7,TRBJ2-1
AISSPRQGAYNEQF,TRBV10-3,TRBJ2-1
ASRGTGGGIWNTEAF,TRBV27,TRBJ1-1
ASSTSGEQF,TRBV6-5,TRBJ2-1
ASSPTVSGYT,TRBV6-5,TRBJ1-2
ASSMWGRETQY,TRBV19,TRBJ2-5
ASSLLAGNTDTQY,TRBV5-1,TRBJ2-3
ASMAPGLVSGELF,TRBV28,TRBJ2-2
ASSRRSGGSKTEAF,TRBV3-1/TRBV3-2,TRBJ1-1
ASSRTGVEQY,TRBV12-3/TRBV12-4,TRBJ2-7
ASSFTGPSYEQY,TRBV5-6,TRBJ2-7
ASSLTDSSYEQY,TRBV7-7,TRBJ2-7
ATYTWTQGSSGANVLT,TRBV27,TRBJ2-6
SVDDVRGRDGYT,TRBV29-1,TRBJ1-2
ASSFVGQNSGANVLT,TRBV28,TRBJ2-6
ASSLARAGEGYT,TRBV7-9,TRBJ1-2
ATSRNLPTGTGGGWTDTQY,TRBV15,TRBJ2-3
ASRAAGGTGELF,TRBV27,TRBJ2-2
ASSSLGQSDIQY,TRBV28,TRBJ2-4
ASSPSGGTSGRGAGELF,TRBV5-1,TRBJ2-2
ASSPGQGRSVAGELF,TRBV5-1,TRBJ2-2
ASSPGSPETQY,TRBV18,TRBJ2-5